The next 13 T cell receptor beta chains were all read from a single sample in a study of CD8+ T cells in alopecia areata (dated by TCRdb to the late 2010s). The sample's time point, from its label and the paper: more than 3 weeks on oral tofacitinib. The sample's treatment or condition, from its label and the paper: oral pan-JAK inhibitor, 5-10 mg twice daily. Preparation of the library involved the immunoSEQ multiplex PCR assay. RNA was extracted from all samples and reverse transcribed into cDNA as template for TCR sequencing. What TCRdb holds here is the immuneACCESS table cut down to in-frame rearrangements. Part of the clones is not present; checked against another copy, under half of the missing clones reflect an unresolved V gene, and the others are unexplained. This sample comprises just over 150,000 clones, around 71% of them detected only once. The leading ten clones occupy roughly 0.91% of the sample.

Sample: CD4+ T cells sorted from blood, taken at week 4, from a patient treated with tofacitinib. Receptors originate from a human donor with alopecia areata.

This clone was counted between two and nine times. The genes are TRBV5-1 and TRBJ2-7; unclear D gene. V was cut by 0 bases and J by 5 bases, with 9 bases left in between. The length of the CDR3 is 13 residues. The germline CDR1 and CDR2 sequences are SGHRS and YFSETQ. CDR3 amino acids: CASSLVPTHEQYF. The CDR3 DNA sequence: TGCGCCAGCAGCTTGGTCCCAACCCACGAGCAGTACTTC.

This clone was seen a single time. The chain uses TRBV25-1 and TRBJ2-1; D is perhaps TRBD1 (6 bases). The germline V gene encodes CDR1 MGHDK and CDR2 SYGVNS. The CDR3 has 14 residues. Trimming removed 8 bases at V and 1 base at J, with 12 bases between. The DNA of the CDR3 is TGTGCCAGCGCTGTACAGGGATCCTACAATGAGCAGTTCTTC. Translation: CASAVQGSYNEQFF.

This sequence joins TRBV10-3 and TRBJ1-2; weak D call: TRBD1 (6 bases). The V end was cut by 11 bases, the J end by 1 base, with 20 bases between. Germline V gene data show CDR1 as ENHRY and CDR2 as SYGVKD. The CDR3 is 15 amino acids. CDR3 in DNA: TGTGCCTCCCTGGGGGCAACCATCTTTAACTATGGCTACACCTTC. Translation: CASLGATIFNYGYTF.

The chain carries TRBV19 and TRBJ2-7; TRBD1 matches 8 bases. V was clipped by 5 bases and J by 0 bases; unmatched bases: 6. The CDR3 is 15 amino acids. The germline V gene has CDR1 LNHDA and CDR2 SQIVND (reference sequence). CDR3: CASSARQGSSYEQYF. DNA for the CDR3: TGTGCCAGTAGTGCCAGACAGGGGAGCTCCTACGAGCAGTACTTC.

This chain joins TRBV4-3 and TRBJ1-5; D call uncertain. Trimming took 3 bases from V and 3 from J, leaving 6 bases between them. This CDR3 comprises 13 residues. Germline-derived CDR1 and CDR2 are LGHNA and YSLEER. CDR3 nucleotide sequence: TGCGCCAGCAGCCACGGGCCCAATCAGCCCCAGCATTTT. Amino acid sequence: CASSHGPNQPQHF.

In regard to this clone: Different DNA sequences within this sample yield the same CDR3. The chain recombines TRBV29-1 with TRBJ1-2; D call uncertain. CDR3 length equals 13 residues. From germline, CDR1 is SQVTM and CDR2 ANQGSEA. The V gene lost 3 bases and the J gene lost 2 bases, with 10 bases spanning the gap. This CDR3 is CSVDRTGNYGYTF. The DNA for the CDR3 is TGCAGCGTTGATCGCACCGGAAACTATGGCTACACCTTC. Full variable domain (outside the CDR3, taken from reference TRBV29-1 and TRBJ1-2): SAVISQKPSRDICQRGTSLTIQCQVDSQVTMMFWYRQQPGQSLTLIATANQGSEATYESGFVIDKFPISRPNLTFSTLTVSNMSPEDSSIYLCSVDRTGNYGYTFGSGTRLTVV.

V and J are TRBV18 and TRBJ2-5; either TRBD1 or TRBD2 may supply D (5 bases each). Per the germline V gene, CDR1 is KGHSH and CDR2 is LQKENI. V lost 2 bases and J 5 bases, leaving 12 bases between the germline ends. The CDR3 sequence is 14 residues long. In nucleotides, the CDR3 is TGTGCCAGCTCACCAAATCCGGGGCGGGAGACCCAGTACTTC. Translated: CASSPNPGRETQYF.

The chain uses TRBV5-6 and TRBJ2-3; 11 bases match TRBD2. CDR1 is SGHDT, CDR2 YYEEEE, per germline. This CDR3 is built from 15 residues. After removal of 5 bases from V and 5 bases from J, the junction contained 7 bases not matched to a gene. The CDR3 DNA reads TGTGCCAGCAGAGAACTAGCGGGGGCTGGAGATACGCAGTATTTT. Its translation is CASRELAGAGDTQYF.

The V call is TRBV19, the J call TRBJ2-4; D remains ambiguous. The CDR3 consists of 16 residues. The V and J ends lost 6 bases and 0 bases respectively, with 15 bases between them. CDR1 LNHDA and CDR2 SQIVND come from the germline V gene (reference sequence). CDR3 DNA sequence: TGTGCCAGTAGAAATACCCGGGCAACAGCCAAAAACATTCAGTACTTC. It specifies CASRNTRATAKNIQYF.

The CDR3 sequence is CASSQSQDSNYGYTF. DNA for the CDR3: TGTGCCAGCAGTCAATCACAGGACAGTAACTATGGCTACACCTTC. The V call is TRBV6-5, the J call TRBJ1-2, with D maybe TRBD1 (6 bases). Per germline, CDR1 MNHEY and CDR2 SVGAGI. The length of the CDR3 is 15 residues. V lost 5 bases, J lost 1 base, and 14 bases lay in between.

DNA for the CDR3: TGCAGCGTTGGTTTCTATGGAGAGACCCAGTACTTC. Its translation is CSVGFYGETQYF. The chain employs TRBV29-1 and TRBJ2-5; D not resolved. The V gene lost 4 bases and the J gene lost 4 bases, with 10 bases spanning the gap. The CDR3 sequence is 12 residues long. The V gene's germline CDR1 is SQVTM and CDR2 ANQGSEA. Complete variable domain (other parts from reference TRBV29-1 and TRBJ2-5): SAVISQKPSRDICQRGTSLTIQCQVDSQVTMMFWYRQQPGQSLTLIATANQGSEATYESGFVIDKFPISRPNLTFSTLTVSNMSPEDSSIYLCSVGFYGETQYFGPGTRLLVL.

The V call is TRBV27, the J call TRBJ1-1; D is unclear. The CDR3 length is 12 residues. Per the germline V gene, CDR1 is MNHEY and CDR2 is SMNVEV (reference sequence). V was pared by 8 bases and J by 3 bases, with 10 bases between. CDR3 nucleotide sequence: TGTGCCAGCGGTTGGGTGTACACTGAAGCTTTCTTT. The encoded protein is CASGWVYTEAFF.

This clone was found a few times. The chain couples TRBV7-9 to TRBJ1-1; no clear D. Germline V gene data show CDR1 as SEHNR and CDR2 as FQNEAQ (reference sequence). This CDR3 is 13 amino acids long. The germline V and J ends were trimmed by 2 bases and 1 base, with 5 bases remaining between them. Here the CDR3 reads CASSLTPNTEAFF. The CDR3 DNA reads TGTGCCAGCAGCTTAACCCCGAACACTGAAGCTTTCTTT. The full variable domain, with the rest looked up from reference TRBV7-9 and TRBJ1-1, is DTGVSQNPRHKITKRGQNVTFRCDPISEHNRLYWYRQTLGQGPEFLTYFQNEAQLEKSRLLSDRFSAERPKGSFSTLEIQRTEQGDSAMYLCASSLTPNTEAFFGQGTRLTVV.